The 24 T cell receptor beta chains reported below all come from one sample, sequenced in a study of response to subunit inactivated influenza vaccine. TCRdb redid the calling of the RT-PCR reads with MiXCR, one entry per CDR3 protein. This table holds about 520,000 distinct CDR3 sequences, 25% found once. The specimen was CD4+ T cells sorted from PBMCs, collected 5 days after vaccination. The source of these receptors is a man aged 50-60 years who received an inactivated influenza vaccine.

This chain joins TRBV5-1 and TRBJ2-5; perhaps TRBD2 as D (5 bases). The CDR3 is 16 residues long. Germline CDR1 and CDR2: SGHRS and YFSETQ. V lost 0 bases to trimming and J lost 1 base, with 13 bases between them. CDR3 coding DNA: TGCGCCAGCAGCTTGGGGGCTAGCCTAGCCCAAGAGACCCAGTACTTC. Translated: CASSLGASLAQETQYF.

The V call is TRBV10-3, the J call TRBJ2-7, with a tentative D call TRBD1 (6 bases). The CDR3 is 14 residues long. CDR1 is ENHRY, CDR2 SYGVKD, per germline. The V end lost 4 bases, the J end lost 0 bases, and 10 bases lay between the germline ends. The CDR3 DNA sequence: TGTGCCATCAGTGGGGGGCAGATCTCCTACGAGCAGTACTTC. Residues: CAISGGQISYEQYF.

J is TRBJ2-2 and V is TRBV20-1; tentatively, D is TRBD2 (5 bases). With 0 bases removed from V and 4 bases from J, the gap between germline ends came to 15 bases. This CDR3 is built from 16 residues. Looked up from germline, CDR1 is DFQATT and CDR2 is SNEGSKA (reference sequence). As DNA, the CDR3 is TGCAGTGCTAGAGATGTTCTCGGGGATAGCACCGGGGAGCTGTTTTTT. Protein product: CSARDVLGDSTGELFF.

This clonotype has a handful of counts. The rearrangement joins TRBV20-1 to TRBJ2-7; no firm D call. Germline CDR1 DFQATT, CDR2 SNEGSKA (reference sequence). Trimming stripped 2 bases from V and 6 bases from J, with 5 bases between. The CDR3 covers 10 residues. For the CDR3, the DNA is TGCAGTGCTAGAAGACGCGAGCAGTACTTC. Its protein product is CSARRREQYF.

This clonotype showed up just a few times. The chain links TRBV2 to TRBJ2-5; D possibly uses TRBD1 or TRBD2 (5 bases each). V gave up 2 bases and J gave up 3 bases, with 22 bases separating them. The length of the CDR3 is 18 residues. Germline V gives CDR1 SNHLY, CDR2 FYNNEI. The chain's CDR3 is CASSELLLGESAEETQYF. CDR3 DNA sequence: TGTGCCAGCAGTGAATTATTGCTGGGGGAATCCGCGGAAGAGACCCAGTACTTC. The variable domain in full, with the rest retrieved from reference TRBV2 and TRBJ2-5, is EPEVTQTPSHQVTQMGQEVILRCVPISNHLYFYWYRQILGQKVEFLVSFYNNEISEKSEIFDDQFSVERPDGSNFTLKIRSTKLEDSAMYFCASSELLLGESAEETQYFGPGTRLLVL.

The chain links TRBV16 to TRBJ2-2; D not certain. This CDR3 region has 15 residues. Germline V gives CDR1 KGHSY, CDR2 FQNENV. V lost 2 bases to trimming and J lost 5 bases, with 12 bases between them. The CDR3 DNA is TGTGCCAGCAGCCAAGCCAGATCCAATACCGGGGAGCTGTTTTTT. Protein product: CASSQARSNTGELFF.

This clonotype was observed a handful of times. The chain couples TRBV10-3 to TRBJ2-5; 7 nucleotides agree with TRBD2. The CDR3 is made up of 18 amino acids. With V trimmed by 0 bases and J by 2 bases, 12 bases remained unmatched. Per germline, CDR1 ENHRY and CDR2 SYGVKD. CDR3 amino acids: CAISESLADNELQETQYF. The CDR3 nucleotides read TGTGCCATCAGTGAGTCGCTAGCGGACAACGAACTACAAGAGACCCAGTACTTC.

This clonotype has a count of ten or more. V is TRBV4-3 and J is TRBJ2-7; 7 bases fit TRBD1. The CDR3 length is 15 residues. The trim removed 0 bases at V and 4 bases at J, leaving 6 bases unmatched. CDR1 LGHNA and CDR2 YSLEER come from the germline V gene. This CDR3 reads CASSQDLGRGYEQYF. The DNA of the CDR3 is TGCGCCAGCAGCCAAGATTTGGGCAGGGGGTACGAGCAGTACTTC.

A few counts support this clonotype. V is TRBV18 and J is TRBJ2-3; TRBD2 matches at 10 bases. This CDR3 is built from 14 residues. Germline V gene lookup returns CDR1 KGHSH and CDR2 LQKENI. J lost 3 bases, V lost 6 bases, and 3 bases had no gene match. Here the CDR3 DNA reads TGTGCCAGCTCCGGGACTAGCGCGACAGATACGCAGTATTTT. Its translation is CASSGTSATDTQYF.

This clonotype was counted ten times or more. This chain links TRBV29-1 with TRBJ2-4; tentatively, D is TRBD2 (6 bases). Trimming stripped 7 bases from V and 0 bases from J, with 13 bases between. In germline, CDR1 is SQVTM, CDR2 ANQGSEA. This CDR3 contains 14 residues. Here the CDR3 reads CSARGPAAKNIQYF. DNA for the CDR3: TGCAGCGCGCGGGGACCAGCAGCCAAAAACATTCAGTACTTC.

In this sample, this clonotype turned up a few times. The gene calls are TRBV3-1 and TRBJ2-1, with 7 bases matching TRBD2. The germline V gene has CDR1 LGHDT and CDR2 YNNKEL (reference sequence). The junction had 14 bases not matched to a gene; V was cut back by 5 bases and J by 4 bases. The CDR3 extends over 17 amino acids. In DNA, the CDR3 is TGTGCCAGCAGCAACAACCTGAATAGCGGGCGTTACAATGAGCAGTTCTTC. It codes for CASSNNLNSGRYNEQFF.

There are a few counts of this clonotype. The J gene is TRBJ2-3, the V gene TRBV11-2, with 8 nucleotides matching TRBD2. This CDR3 is built from 16 residues. The germline CDR1 and CDR2 sequences are SGHAT and FQNNGV. V shed 2 bases, J shed 1 base, and the junction held 5 bases outside the gene matches. CDR3 sequence (DNA): TGTGCCAGCAGCTTAAATTCGGGGGGGCGCACAGATACGCAGTATTTT. Protein: CASSLNSGGRTDTQYF.

The chain has TRBV29-1 and TRBJ2-3; tentatively, D is TRBD2 (6 bases). The CDR3 has 14 residues. CDR1 is SQVTM and CDR2 is ANQGSEA in the germline V gene. Trimming removed 6 bases from V and 2 bases from J, with 15 bases in between. This CDR3 is CSVAEGRNTDTQYF. The DNA of the CDR3 is TGCAGCGTGGCGGAGGGACGGAACACAGATACGCAGTATTTT.

The chain carries TRBV12-3 or TRBV12-4 and TRBJ2-1, with D possibly TRBD1 on 7 matching bases. The V gene lost 7 bases and the J gene lost 3 bases, with 13 bases spanning the gap. The CDR3 covers 14 residues. The CDR3 sequence is CASTPGGYYNEQFF. DNA of the CDR3: TGTGCCAGCACCCCAGGGGGGTACTACAATGAGCAGTTCTTC.

The rearrangement uses TRBV12-3 or TRBV12-4 and TRBJ1-6; D is undetermined. The CDR3 contains 13 residues. The V end lost 5 bases, the J end lost 6 bases, and 8 bases lay between the germline ends. CDR3 sequence reads: CASSRRGNSPLHF. The CDR3 region has the DNA TGTGCCAGCAGTCGACGGGGTAATTCACCCCTCCACTTT.

This clonotype has more than one count but fewer than ten. The rearrangement links TRBV28 to TRBJ2-7; 7 nucleotides line up with TRBD1. The length of the CDR3 is 14 residues. Trimming removed 4 bases from V and 7 bases from J; junction bases left unmatched: 10. The germline gives CDR1 MDHEN, CDR2 SYDVKM. The DNA of the CDR3 is TGTGCCAGCAGTTACCTAGACAGGGCGGGTGAGCAGTACTTC. Protein: CASSYLDRAGEQYF. The full variable domain, in which reference TRBV28 and TRBJ2-7 provide the parts outside the CDR3, is DVKVTQSSRYLVKRTGEKVFLECVQDMDHENMFWYRQDPGLGLRLIYFSYDVKMKEKGDIPEGYSVSREKKERFSLILESASTNQTSMYLCASSYLDRAGEQYFGPGTRLTVT.

The chain joins TRBV6-1 to TRBJ2-2; D is undetermined. V gave up 7 bases and J gave up 6 bases, with 18 bases separating them. Germline CDR1 MNHNS, CDR2 SASEGT. The CDR3 has 15 amino acids. The CDR3 sequence: CASTLPRRGAGELFF. In DNA form, the CDR3 reads TGTGCCAGCACTCTTCCCCGACGCGGTGCCGGGGAGCTGTTTTTT.

This clonotype has ten or more counts. This sequence joins TRBV5-5 and TRBJ2-1; 7 positions agree with TRBD1. CDR3 length: 17 residues. Germline V lookup: CDR1 SGHKS, CDR2 YYEKEE (reference sequence). Trimming cost V 1 base and J 10 bases; bases outside gene matches: 17. In DNA form, the CDR3 reads TGTGCCAGCAGCTTGTCCCTCGCCCGGGACAGTTTGAGCGAGCAGTTCTTC. Its protein is CASSLSLARDSLSEQFF.

The V gene is TRBV7-6, the J gene TRBJ2-7; D remains unclear. V was pared by 1 base and J by 1 base, with 8 bases between. The CDR3 spans 14 residues. Germline CDR1 and CDR2: SGHVS and FNYEAQ. The CDR3, as DNA: TGTGCCAGCAGCTTAGATGGGCCTTCCTACGAGCAGTACTTC. Translating it yields CASSLDGPSYEQYF.

The sample holds many counts of this clonotype. This sequence joins TRBV7-8 and TRBJ2-2; 9 nucleotides match TRBD2. The CDR3 sequence is 16 residues long. Losses at the gene ends were 5 bases for V and 5 bases for J; bases not matched to a gene: 9. Germline assignment: CDR1 SGHVS and CDR2 FQNEAQ. This CDR3 is CASSPPRLAGTGELFF. Here the CDR3 DNA reads TGTGCCAGCAGCCCACCGCGGCTAGCGGGGACCGGGGAGCTGTTTTTT.

The table lists this clonotype with a few counts. CDR3 nucleotides: TGCGCCAGCAGCGGCAACCAAGAGACCCAGTACTTC. Amino acid sequence: CASSGNQETQYF. V and J are TRBV5-1 and TRBJ2-5, with D uncertain. The length of the CDR3 is 12 residues. CDR1 is SGHRS, CDR2 YFSETQ, per germline. V was trimmed by 4 bases and J by 0 bases, leaving 4 bases between them. The entire variable domain, with the rest obtained from reference TRBV5-1 and TRBJ2-5, is as follows: KAGVTQTPRYLIKTRGQQVTLSCSPISGHRSVSWYQQTPGQGLQFLFEYFSETQRNKGNFPGRFSGRQFSNSRSEMNVSTLELGDSALYLCASSGNQETQYFGPGTRLLVL.

This clonotype came up a few times. The CDR3 nucleotides are TGTGCCAGCAGTTATCTCGGGGTGGAGGCCGGGGAGCTGTTTTTT. This gives the protein CASSYLGVEAGELFF. This rearrangement joins TRBV6-5 to TRBJ2-2; possibly TRBD2 for D (5 bases). Germline V gene sequence: CDR1 MNHEY, CDR2 SVGAGI. There are 15 residues in the CDR3. V gave up 3 bases and J gave up 6 bases, with 14 bases separating them.

This clonotype was recorded a few times. The chain uses TRBV12-3 or TRBV12-4 and TRBJ1-6, with 9 bases fitting TRBD1. This CDR3 is built from 13 residues. V was pared by 4 bases and J by 9 bases, with 1 base of the junction left unmatched. DNA for the CDR3: TGTGCCAGCAGTTGGACAGGGGTTTCACCCCTCCACTTT. Its protein product is CASSWTGVSPLHF.

This clonotype appeared once. At one of its ends the junction is not consistent with the germline gene, which may arise from a read error. The V and J genes are TRBV3-1 and TRBJ2-4; D gene uncertain. CDR1 LGHDT and CDR2 YNNKEL come from the germline V gene (reference sequence). The CDR3 length is 12 residues. The CDR3 loop is CASSQGARQVIF. CDR3 sequence (DNA): TGTGCCAGCAGCCAAGGTGCGCGGCAGGTAATCTTC.